The sequence of this T cell receptor (beta chain) was determined in a study of blood T cell repertoires in COVID-19. Study at large: Spain, Italy and the United States supplied samples that represented acute and convalescent COVID-19. T cells, B-cell-depleted T cells, or PBMCs provided the cDNA or gDNA that served as material.

On this clone itself: The sample carries other DNA sequences with the same CDR3.

Trimming took 0 bases from V and 2 from J; bases not matched to a gene: 1. Germline loops: CDR1 SGHRS, CDR2 YFSETQ. This CDR3 is 14 amino acids long. Original data processing: Estimates of nucleated cell counts were drawn from the amplification of reference gene primers. Assay: immunoSEQ multiplex PCR; the TCRdb copy retains only in-frame clones and omits some. The V and J calls and clone size are taken from that table; D and trimming were inferred from the DNA. Here the sample spans 94,000 or so clones, around 88% being singletons. The chain has TRBV5-1 and TRBJ1-1, with TRBD1 matching over 7 bases. The origin of this receptor is a woman between 70 and 85 years old with acute or convalescent COVID-19. Sequenced: peripheral blood. CDR3 sequence: CASSLDRGNTEAFF. CDR3 nucleotide sequence: TGCGCCAGCAGCTTGGACAGGGGTAACACTGAAGCTTTCTTT.